The source of this TCR beta chain is a study of cytomegalovirus exposure and HLA in healthy donors (dated by TCRdb to 2016 to 2017). For context, the study as a whole: According to an earlier analysis of around 600 of the donors, roughly 180 million T cells yielded approximately 120 million unique TCR beta sequences and approximately 300 Gb of sequence data. To predict cytomegalovirus infection status, the study brought together high-throughput TCR immunosequencing, statistical association of individual TCRs with disease status, and machine learning. Roughly five DR-DQ haplotypes were handled as single units for association and clustering, since linkage in the cohort was strong. Besides the first cohort of around 670 subjects, a separate validation cohort made up of 120 different subjects was used. HLA typing covered class I and class II loci at four-digit resolution. The study profiled the T cell repertoires of some 610 subjects by immunosequencing and related them to cytomegalovirus serostatus. An earlier analysis of fewer than 750 of the donors used high-throughput TCR beta sequencing to judge whether each TCR beta V gene segment behaved as functional or pseudogenic. Typing coverage differed by locus: A, B, C, DRB1 and DQB1 were typed in roughly 629-630 donors, DQA1 in approximately 520, DPA1 in 606, and DPB1 in around 490. In a later genetic analysis, genome-wide SNP genotypes for about three fifths of the roughly 670 donors were used, and that subset was treated as a discovery cohort. Of the roughly 400 genotyped donors, over 70% fell in the genetic ancestry cluster associated with self-reported Caucasian donors. An early release that covered 500 to 800 HLA-typed donors contained about 300 gigabases of sequencing data and around 80 million unique TCR sequences. A later analysis re-examined previously published TCR beta repertoires from just over 650 donors and added high-resolution HLA genotyping to investigate patterns of TCR occurrence. The study aimed to test whether cataloging public T cell receptors could reveal signatures of past pathogen exposure. All discovery cohort repertoires had been generated using a single sequencing platform. Donor age, sex, ethnicity and CMV serostatus were collected together with the repertoire data. Rather than drawing on any new phenotypic data, the later analysis identified candidate immune exposures from TCR beta sequences and the way those sequences occurred across donors. Among several hundred genotyped donors of the cohort, an average of approximately 220,000 unique TCR beta nucleotide sequences was sequenced per donor, of which roughly 17% were non-productive. Study-level results and caveats: Because counts were too low, roughly 17 rarely observed V segments, including chromosome 9 orphons, were left out of the earlier analysis of 587 of the donors. Three of the identified cytomegalovirus-associated TCR beta chains were confirmed in vitro to be specific for cytomegalovirus antigens. When HLA alleles, especially DR and DQ, strongly co-occurred, attributing TCR associations to individual alleles was difficult. The study listed 164 TCR beta chains as associated with cytomegalovirus. Correlated functional status among segregating V segments might be attributable to linkage disequilibrium, but an unknown experimental factor could not be ruled out. A later analysis found that most CMV-associated TCR beta chains appeared HLA-restricted, with HLA associations seemingly driven largely by CMV exposure. Compared with the approximately 710-donor mean, donors in an Asian-associated ancestry cluster had fewer N-insertions in productive TCRs, according to a later genetic analysis. The only immune exposure information available for the cohort was CMV serostatus. V-gene and J-gene trimming of TCR beta chains was associated with a missense DCLRE1C variant in a later genetic analysis, and the association was replicated in an independent cohort. The classifier was reported to diagnose cytomegalovirus status with high specificity and sensitivity in both the original cohort and the validation cohort. HLA typing was unavailable for some donors at each locus, so association tests used only the typed subset. A later analysis reported that several top co-occurrence clusters appeared linked to parvovirus B19, influenza, CMV and Epstein-Barr virus. Most TCR sequences were seen in very few donors, while some public TCRs were found in many individuals. In a later analysis, the rate of TCR association differed among HLA loci, with DRB1 alleles having the most associated TCRs and HLA-C alleles having the fewest. At a false discovery rate of 0.05, a later analysis linked fewer than 20,000 TCR beta sequences to specific HLA alleles. An earlier analysis of approximately 600 of the donors showed that most TCR beta V segments appeared in productive rearrangements either about 87% or about 30% of the time, which broadly matched IMGT annotations. A later analysis found that HLA-associated TCR beta chains were more clonally expanded and had lower generation probabilities than equally common non-associated chains. A cluster of highly shared sequence variants was judged likely to represent a technical artifact of the sequencing pipeline. A further reported finding was that TCR beta sequences accurately predicted the HLA-A and HLA-B alleles for most subjects in the first cohort. The authors suggested that the approach could potentially be extended to other disease states and immunological phenotypes. Presence/absence analyses assumed roughly uniform sequencing depth across donors, an assumption that may not hold. Some IMGT-functional V segments, including TRBV6-2 and TRBV6-3, could not be distinguished by the 87-base-pair reads and were therefore excluded. In this cohort, only TCR beta chains were sequenced, and detectable features were limited by the absence of alpha or paired-chain data.

In total, fewer than 750 healthy bone marrow donors made up the cohort. Cohort members were all nominally healthy when sampled, although unrecorded immune exposures were likely present. The donor was CMV seropositive and was included in the group of some 290 seropositive cohort members. A peripheral blood sample was provided by each donor, and peripheral blood mononuclear cells were used for TCR beta sequencing. The Qiagen DNeasy Blood Extraction Kit was used to extract genomic DNA from the blood cell samples. About this clone: What this receptor recognizes is not known. The input lacks base qualities; no much larger clone sits a single base away.

Preparation of the library involved the immunoSEQ multiplex PCR assay. A mixture of 60 forward primers for TCR Vbeta segments and 13 reverse primers for TCR Jbeta segments was used in the multiplex PCR. The CDR3 region of rearranged TCR beta genes was amplified from genomic DNA with a multiplex PCR assay. The amplified TCR beta libraries were sequenced on the Illumina HiSeq System as 87-base-pair reads. As for the authors' bioinformatics: A later analysis counted some 80 million unique TCR beta chains across the 650 to 700 repertoires, and some 11 million of these chains were shared by at least two donors. Raw reads were error-corrected and collapsed into unique sequences by a nearest-neighbor algorithm in which closely related sequences were merged to remove PCR and sequencing errors. Alignment of CDR3 sequences to IMGT reference sequences was used to assign V, D and J gene segments. For a sequence to be retained, a match of at least six nucleotides was required to both a V gene segment and a J gene segment. A rearrangement counted as productive if the CDR3 had no stop codons and remained in frame with V and J, and every other rearrangement counted as non-productive. Following IMGT convention, CDR3 was defined as the stretch from the second conserved V-encoded cysteine up to the conserved J-encoded phenylalanine. Sequences without an unambiguous match to a single V gene segment were excluded from the earlier analysis of about 630 of the donors. In an earlier analysis of some 590 of the donors, V segments were called functional above 56.7% productive rearrangements and were called segregating when the between-donor standard deviation exceeded 5%. A statistical classification framework was built for diagnosing cytomegalovirus status from the catalog of TCR beta chain sequences. A later analysis assigned V and J genes by comparing TCR nucleotide sequences with IMGT/GENE-DB human TR gene sequences. In a later analysis, CDR3 sequences and most-parsimonious VDJ recombination scenarios were assigned using the TCRdist pipeline. In a later analysis, each TCR beta chain was defined by its CDR3 amino acid sequence together with its V-gene family, and reads without a unique V-gene family were excluded. To address suspected cross-contamination and a sequencing artifact, a later analysis removed around 600 highly shared, low-generation-probability nucleotide sequences. A later analysis calculated a clonal expansion index for each public chain from normalized within-repertoire ranks of inferred template counts. In a later analysis, generation probabilities were computed with a VDJ recombination model fitted to out-of-frame rearrangements, and the resulting probabilities were checked against IGoR. Hypergeometric tests were used in a later analysis to score TCR-TCR, TCR-HLA and TCR-CMV co-occurrence, with a repertoire-size bias correction applied to the TCR pairs. To estimate false discovery rates, a later analysis permuted the HLA or CMV assignments 20 times. In a later analysis, co-occurring TCRs were grouped using DBSCAN, and TCRdist sequence similarity was added for clustering within HLA-allele-positive subsets. For co-occurrence clustering, repertoires with fewer than 30,000 or more than 120,000 public chains were excluded, along with a handful of repertoires with anomalous nucleotide sharing. TCRdb stores this immuneACCESS table with in-frame sequences only. Part of the clones is absent; in the studies checked, under half of the shortfall reflects unresolved V genes, and no reason is known for the rest. V, J and clone size are those of that table, while D and trimming were read from the DNA. The table for this sample lists approximately 110,000 clones; around three quarters of them were counted only once. Over 2.5% of the sample is held by the ten biggest clonotypes.

Including the terminal cysteine and phenylalanine, the CDR3 comprises 16 residues. Only the CDR3 part of the read is kept: 48 bases, read in frame from the first base. CDR1 and CDR2, looked up from the germline V gene, are SNHLY and FYNNEI. The junction shows trimming of 4 bases on V and 15 bases on J, and the gene matches do not reach 18 bases of it. The sequenced sample was PBMCs. Recombination joined TRBV2 with TRBJ2-1, with 10 bases aligning to TRBD2. The clonotype was recovered from a middle-aged man in good health and CMV-seropositive. The DNA is as follows: TGTGCCAGCAGTGTTCCTAGCGGGGGAATAAACGACCAAGGGTTCTTC. Translated, this gives CASSVPSGGINDQGFF.